The clone carrying this T cell receptor beta chain was seen ten or more times. This sample is drawn from a study of T-cell reconstitution after alpha-beta-depleted transplantation in children. TCRbeta library construction was performed incorporating unique molecular identifiers. TCRdb ran MiXCR on the PCR reads and lists one entry per CDR3 protein. The table lists about 610,000 distinct CDR3 sequences, roughly a tenth of them singletons. The source material was PBMCs from the stem cell graft donor, sampled from the stem cell graft. The receptor was derived from a human donor who donated a stem cell graft to a child with acute myeloid leukemia.

CDR3 in amino acids: CSGGQQETQYF. CDR3 in DNA: TGCAGCGGGGGACAGCAAGAGACCCAGTACTTC. The V call is TRBV29-1, the J call TRBJ2-5; 7 bases map to TRBD1. Trimming cost V 7 bases and J 2 bases; bases outside gene matches: 1. Germline CDR1 SQVTM, CDR2 ANQGSEA. This CDR3 spans 11 amino acids.